The T cell receptor beta chain described here comes from a study of vaccination and CD4 T cells after COVID-19. The CDR3 extends over 14 amino acids. TCRdb re-called the PCR reads through MiXCR, storing one row per CDR3 protein. The table lists 20,000 or so distinct CDR3 sequences, under 60% of them singletons. The sample was CD4+ T cells from blood, taken before SARS-CoV-2 vaccination. The rearrangement joins TRBV21-1 to TRBJ2-7; the table's TRBD1 call for D was not verified on the DNA. TRBV21-1 is a recognized pseudogene. This receptor was taken from a human donor who had recovered from COVID-19. CDR3 bases: TGTGCCAGCAGCATTAGGGGAACCCTCTACGAGCAGTACTTC. This gives the protein CASSIRGTLYEQYF.